This paragraph reports one T cell receptor beta chain. The target antigen is unknown. Time point meaning: baseline pretreatment blood. The sample's treatment: 15 Gy SBRT to primary tumor, nephrectomy 4 weeks later. Profiled with immunoSEQ multiplex PCR; TCRdb holds only in-frame clones, not every one. The sample holds approximately 150,000 clones, roughly 83% seen once. This specimen comes from a study of radiation and T cells in renal cell carcinoma. Study context: Nephrectomy followed 15 Gy stereotactic body radiation by 4 weeks.

Regarding the study as a whole: Top tumor clonotypes rose in blood 2 weeks post-radiation, then contracted. No pretreatment tumor biopsies were available for baseline clonotypes.

Germline V gene sequence: CDR1 LGHNA, CDR2 YNFKEQ. The CDR3 is 15 residues long. V dropped 0 bases and J dropped 11 bases, with 17 bases sitting between them. The receptor was isolated from a woman aged 45-65 years with renal cell carcinoma. This chain connects TRBV4-2 to TRBJ1-5, with D possibly being TRBD1 (5 bases). The input for sequencing was blood, taken from a patient whose treatment included radiotherapy and nephrectomy. CDR3 DNA sequence: TGTGCCAGCAGCCAAGAAGAGGCAGGGCAATCGGCCCAGCATTTT. This sequence encodes CASSQEEAGQSAQHF.